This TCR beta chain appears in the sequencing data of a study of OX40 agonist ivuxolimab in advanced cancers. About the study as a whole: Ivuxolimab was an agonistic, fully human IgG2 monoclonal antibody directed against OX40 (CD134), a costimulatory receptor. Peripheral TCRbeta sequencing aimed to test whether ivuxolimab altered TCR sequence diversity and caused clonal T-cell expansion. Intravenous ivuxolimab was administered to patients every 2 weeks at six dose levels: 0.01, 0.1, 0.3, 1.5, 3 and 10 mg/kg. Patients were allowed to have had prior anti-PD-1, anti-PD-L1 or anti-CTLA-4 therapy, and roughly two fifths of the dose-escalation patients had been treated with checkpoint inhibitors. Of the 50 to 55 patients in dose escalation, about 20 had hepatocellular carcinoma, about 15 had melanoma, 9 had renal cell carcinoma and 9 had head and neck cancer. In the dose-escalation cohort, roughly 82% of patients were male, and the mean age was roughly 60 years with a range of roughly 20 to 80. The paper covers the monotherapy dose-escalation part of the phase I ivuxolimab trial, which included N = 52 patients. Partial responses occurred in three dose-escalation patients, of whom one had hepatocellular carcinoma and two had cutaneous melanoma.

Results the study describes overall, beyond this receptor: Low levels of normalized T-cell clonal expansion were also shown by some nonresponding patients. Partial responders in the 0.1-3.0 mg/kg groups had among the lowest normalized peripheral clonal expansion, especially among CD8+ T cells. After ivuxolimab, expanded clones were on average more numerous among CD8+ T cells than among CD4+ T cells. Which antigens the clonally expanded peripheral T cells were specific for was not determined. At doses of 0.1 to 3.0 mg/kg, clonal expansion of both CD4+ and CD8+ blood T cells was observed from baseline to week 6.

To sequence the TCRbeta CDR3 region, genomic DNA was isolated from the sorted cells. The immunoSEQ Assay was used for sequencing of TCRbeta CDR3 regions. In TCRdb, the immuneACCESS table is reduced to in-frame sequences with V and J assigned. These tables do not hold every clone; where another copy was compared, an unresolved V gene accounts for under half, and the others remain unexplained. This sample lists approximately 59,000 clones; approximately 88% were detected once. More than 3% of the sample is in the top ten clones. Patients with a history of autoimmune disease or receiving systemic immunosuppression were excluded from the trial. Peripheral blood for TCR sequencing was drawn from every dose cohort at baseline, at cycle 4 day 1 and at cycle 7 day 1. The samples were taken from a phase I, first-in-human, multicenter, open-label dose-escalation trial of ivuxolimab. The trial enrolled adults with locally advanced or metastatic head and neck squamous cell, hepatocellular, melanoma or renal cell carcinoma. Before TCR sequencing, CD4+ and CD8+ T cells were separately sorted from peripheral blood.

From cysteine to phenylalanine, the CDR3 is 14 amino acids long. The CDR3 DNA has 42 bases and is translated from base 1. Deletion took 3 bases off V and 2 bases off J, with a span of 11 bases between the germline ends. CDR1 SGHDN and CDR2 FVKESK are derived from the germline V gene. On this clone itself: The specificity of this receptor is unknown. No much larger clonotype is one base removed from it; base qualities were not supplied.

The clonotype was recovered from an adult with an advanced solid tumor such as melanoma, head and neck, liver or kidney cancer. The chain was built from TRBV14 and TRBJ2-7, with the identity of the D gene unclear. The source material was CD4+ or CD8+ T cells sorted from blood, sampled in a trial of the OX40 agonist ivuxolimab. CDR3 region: CASSHSVGPYEQYF. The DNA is TGTGCCAGCAGCCACAGCGTCGGGCCCTACGAGCAGTACTTC.